This is a list of T cell receptor beta chains from one sample in a study of blood T cell repertoires in COVID-19. Sequenced by immunoSEQ multiplex PCR; TCRdb stores in-frame clones only, minus some. The sample comprises about 240,000 clones, about 90% of which are singletons, and 7.2% rests with the top ten. Sequenced: peripheral blood. These receptors were obtained from a man aged 60-69 years who had recovered from COVID-19. CDR3s include the opening cysteine and the closing phenylalanine or tryptophan. Each record gives: J gene, clone size, D gene, V gene, CDR3 DNA, CDR3 protein. A D gene is named only where the DNA matches it firmly. Some rows have no size entry. The others give once, few or many, or a class for an expanded clone.

TRBJ1-5 | . | . | TRBV30 | TGTGCCTGGAGTGAAGGACAGAGTAGCAATCAGCCCCAGCATTTT | CAWSEGQSSNQPQHF
TRBJ1-6 | . | TRBD1 | TRBV27 | TGTGCCAGCAGTTTTTCCGGGACAGCTAATTCACCCCTCCACTTT | CASSFSGTANSPLHF
TRBJ2-7 | . | . | TRBV2 | TGTGCCTGTGCTCCGAGAGGGAACTACGAGCAGTACTTC | CACAPRGNYEQYF
TRBJ1-5 | . | . | TRBV7-9 | TGTGCCAGCAGCTTGGGGGGGAATAGCAATCAGCCCCAGCATTTT | CASSLGGNSNQPQHF
TRBJ1-1 | . | TRBD1 | TRBV27 | TGTGCCAGCAGTCCCCGGACAGGGATGAACACTGAAGCTTTCTTT | CASSPRTGMNTEAFF
TRBJ1-6 | . | TRBD1 | TRBV9 | TGTGCCAGCAGCCCACTCCCAGGACAGGGGTCTTCACCCCTCCACTTT | CASSPLPGQGSSPLHF
TRBJ2-7 | . | TRBD1 | TRBV25-1 | TGTGCCAGCAGGTCAGACAGGGGATCAGGCGAGCAGTACTTC | CASRSDRGSGEQYF
TRBJ1-5 | . | TRBD1 | TRBV27 | TGTGCCAGCAGTTTATCTTCGGGACAGGGGATGGGCAATCAGCCCCAGCATTTT | CASSLSSGQGMGNQPQHF
TRBJ2-1 | . | . | TRBV5-6 | TGTGCCAGCAGCTTAGAACAGGGATGGAACAATGAGCAGTTCTTC | CASSLEQGWNNEQFF
TRBJ1-2 | . | TRBD1 | TRBV2 | TGTGCCAGCAGTCCTTTGGGGACAGGGGCAGGCTACACCTTC | CASSPLGTGAGYTF
TRBJ2-2 | . | TRBD1 | TRBV7-9 | TGTGCCAGCAGCTTAGGACAGGGCGGGTCCTACACCGGGGAGCTGTTTTTT | CASSLGQGGSYTGELFF
TRBJ2-1 | . | TRBD2 | TRBV24-1 | TGTGCCACCAGTGACCGTAGCGGGGGTTCCTACAATGAGCAGTTCTTC | CATSDRSGGSYNEQFF
TRBJ1-4 | . | . | TRBV5-1 | TGCGCCAGCAGCTTGGAGGGGGGGCGTGGTGAAAAACTGTTTTTT | CASSLEGGRGEKLFF
TRBJ2-2 | . | TRBD1 | TRBV29-1 | TGCAGCGTTGAAGATTGGCAGGGGGCCTTCGGGGAGCTGTTTTTT | CSVEDWQGAFGELFF
TRBJ1-5 | . | . | TRBV5-6 | TGTGCCAGCAGCTTGAGAGCAGGGGTCGTTAATCAGCCCCAGCATTTT | CASSLRAGVVNQPQHF
TRBJ2-5 | few | . | TRBV5-1 | TGCGCCAGCAGCACGCCAGGGGCGGGAGAGACCCAGTACTTC | CASSTPGAGETQYF
TRBJ1-6 | . | TRBD1 | TRBV6-5 | TGTGCCAGCAGTCCCGGGACAGGGAGTTCACCCCTCCACTTT | CASSPGTGSSPLHF
TRBJ2-1 | . | TRBD1 | TRBV5-6 | TGTGCCAGCAGCTTACTGATGGACAGGGTCAATGAGCAGTTCTTC | CASSLLMDRVNEQFF
TRBJ2-7 | once | TRBD1 | TRBV30 | TGTGCCTGGACCCATGGACAGGGGGACGAGCAGTACTTC | CAWTHGQGDEQYF
TRBJ1-4 | once | . | TRBV7-8 | TGTGCCAGCAGCCGAGGGAGGTCGGGGGAAAAACTGTTTTTT | CASSRGRSGEKLFF
TRBJ1-6 | . | TRBD1 | TRBV3-1/TRBV3-2 | TGTGCCAGCAGCCAGGGACAGGGCAATTCACCCCTCCACTTT | CASSQGQGNSPLHF
TRBJ1-1 | . | TRBD1 | TRBV13 | TGTGCCAGCAGCTTAGGCCGCAGGGGGCCTAACACTGAAGCTTTCTTT | CASSLGRRGPNTEAFF
TRBJ1-1 | . | . | TRBV5-1 | TGCGCCAGCAGACGTTCGGACAGGAACACTGAAGCTTTCTTT | CASRRSDRNTEAFF
TRBJ2-3 | . | TRBD2 | TRBV4-2 | TGTGCCAGCAGCCTCAGGAGCCCCGGGGGGGGCACAGATACGCAGTATTTT | CASSLRSPGGGTDTQYF
TRBJ2-3 | . | . | TRBV15 | TGTGCCACCAAGCCGCCGGGGAGCACAGATACGCAGTATTTT | CATKPPGSTDTQYF
TRBJ2-1 | . | TRBD1 | TRBV5-1 | TGCGCCAGCAGCCCTGAGGGGGCCCTTAATGAGCAGTTCTTC | CASSPEGALNEQFF
TRBJ1-2 | . | . | TRBV2 | TGTGCCAGCAGTGAAAATCAGGGGTTGGATGGCTACACCTTC | CASSENQGLDGYTF
TRBJ1-5 | . | . | TRBV19 | TGTGCCAGTAGTCCCGGGGGGCGGCAGCCCCAGCATTTT | CASSPGGRQPQHF
TRBJ2-5 | once | . | TRBV19 | TGTGCCAGTAGTGCCCGGGGGAGCAAAAAAGAGACCCAGTACTTC | CASSARGSKKETQYF
TRBJ2-6 | . | . | TRBV2 | TGTGCCAGACAGGGCTCTGGGGCCAACGTCCTGACTTTC | CARQGSGANVLTF
TRBJ2-3 | once | TRBD2 | TRBV4-2 | TGTGCCAGCAGCCAAGATCTAGGTCGGGGGGGCCAAGATACGCAGTATTTT | CASSQDLGRGGQDTQYF
TRBJ2-3 | . | . | TRBV6-5 | TGTGCCAGCAGCTACTTAAATACGCAGTATTTT | CASSYLNTQYF
TRBJ1-4 | . | TRBD1 | TRBV7-8 | TGTGCCAGCAGCTTCCGGGACAGGGATGAAAAACTGTTTTTT | CASSFRDRDEKLFF
TRBJ2-3 | . | . | TRBV12-3/TRBV12-4 | TGTGCCAGCACCAACGAGAAGGCGAGGGCGCAGTATTTT | CASTNEKARAQYF
TRBJ1-2 | . | . | TRBV7-9 | TGTGCCAGCAGCGGTCAGGGCGTATGGAACTATGGCTACACCTTC | CASSGQGVWNYGYTF
TRBJ1-3 | . | . | TRBV6-5 | TGTGCCAGCAGTAGACAGTTCGGAAACACCATATATTTT | CASSRQFGNTIYF
TRBJ1-2 | . | . | TRBV27 | TGTGCCAGCAGTTTGATTTCAGGGCCACGAAACTATGGCTACACCTTC | CASSLISGPRNYGYTF
TRBJ1-3 | . | . | TRBV7-8 | TGTGCCAGCAGCTCGGACAGTTACTCTGGAAACACCATATATTTT | CASSSDSYSGNTIYF
TRBJ2-6 | . | TRBD1 | TRBV7-9 | TGTGCCAGCAGCCCAGCCCCGGGACAGGGGGCCTCTGGGGCCAACGTCCTGACTTTC | CASSPAPGQGASGANVLTF
TRBJ2-5 | . | TRBD2 | TRBV10-3 | TGTGCCATCAGTGAGAGGCGGGAGGAGACCCAGTACTTC | CAISERREETQYF
TRBJ1-2 | once | . | TRBV11-2 | TGTGCCAGCAGCTTAGATCTAGTGGAGGGAGGTGGCTACACCTTC | CASSLDLVEGGGYTF